This T cell receptor beta chain was recorded in a study of cytomegalovirus exposure and HLA in healthy donors. With V trimmed by 2 bases and J by 6 bases, 8 bases remained unmatched. Per germline, CDR1 SGHTA and CDR2 FQGTGA. The CDR3 runs 16 residues. Use of 60 Vbeta and 13 Jbeta primers characterized the PCR. Measured with immunoSEQ multiplex PCR; TCRdb has only the in-frame clones, and not every one. The data hold about 37,000 clones, with 70% to 75% observed a single time. The sample taken for sequencing was PBMCs. The clonotype originates from a man aged 25-45 years in good health and CMV-seronegative. V gene TRBV7-3 combines with J gene TRBJ2-3, with 10 bases fitting TRBD2. CDR3 nucleotide sequence: TGTGCCAGCAGCTTATTGGGAGCGGGGGGGAAGGATACGCAGTATTTT. It is translated as CASSLLGAGGKDTQYF.